The 10 T cell receptor beta chains below were found in one sample sequenced in a study of T-cell memory formation after mild COVID-19. From the 5' RACE reads, TCRdb called clonotypes with MiXCR, one entry per CDR3 protein. Of about 140,000 distinct CDR3 sequences in the sample, about 14% were seen once. Material for sequencing was PBMCs or a T cell subset sorted from them (not recorded which). The receptors derive from an adult woman who had mild COVID-19 (a few samples of this study predate the infection). Cell type and time point are not known.

This rearrangement joins TRBV27 to TRBJ2-7; D is unclear. CDR1 and CDR2 from the germline V gene are MNHEY and SMNVEV (reference sequence). The CDR3 runs 11 residues. The germline V and J ends were trimmed by 6 bases and 2 bases, with 5 bases remaining between them. The CDR3 region has the DNA TGTGCCAGCAGGCACGCCTACGAGCAGTACTTC. Translated, it gives CASRHAYEQYF.

This rearrangement joins TRBV7-2 to TRBJ2-2; TRBD2 aligns across 12 bases. The V gene's germline CDR1 is SGHTA and CDR2 FQGNSA. V lost 1 base to trimming and J lost 3 bases; unmatched junction nucleotides: 9. CDR3 length equals 19 residues. CDR3 in DNA: TGTGCCAGCAGCTTAGGCCGTCGGCTAGCGGGAGGGTACACCGGGGAGCTGTTTTTT. It specifies CASSLGRRLAGGYTGELFF.

This clonotype has more than one count but fewer than ten. CDR3 in DNA: TGTGCCAGCAGTTCAGCCAGCACCACCGGGGAGCTGTTTTTT. Residues: CASSSASTTGELFF. The chain uses TRBV6-5 and TRBJ2-2; D unresolved. There are 14 residues in the CDR3. Germline V gene sequence: CDR1 MNHEY, CDR2 SVGAGI. V was pared by 4 bases and J by 4 bases, with 10 bases between.

The chain links TRBV12-3 or TRBV12-4 to TRBJ2-3; D uncertain. The CDR3 spans 15 residues. The V end was cut by 2 bases, the J end by 2 bases, with 11 bases between. CDR3 protein: CASSLSPRHTDTQYF. CDR3 nucleotides: TGTGCCAGCAGTTTATCCCCGCGGCACACAGATACGCAGTATTTT.

V usage is TRBV5-1 and J usage is TRBJ2-7, with 10 bases lining up with TRBD2. Germline V gene sequence: CDR1 SGHRS, CDR2 YFSETQ. There are 16 residues in the CDR3. The ends lost 4 bases at V and 3 bases at J; junction bases unmatched: 10. CDR3 DNA sequence: TGCGCCAGCAGCGGGGGAGCGGGAGGGCCTGGCTACGAGCAGTACTTC. Its translation: CASSGGAGGPGYEQYF.

This rearrangement joins TRBV12-3 or TRBV12-4 to TRBJ2-2, with D unclear. V was trimmed by 8 bases and J by 7 bases, leaving 8 bases between them. This CDR3 region has 11 residues. CDR3 DNA: TGTGCCAGCCTGTTGGGCGGGGAGCTGTTTTTT. Its translation: CASLLGGELFF.

This clonotype turned up a few times. The J gene is TRBJ2-4, the V gene TRBV7-8, with TRBD2 identical over 7 bases. This CDR3 is built from 17 residues. Germline values: CDR1 SGHVS, CDR2 FQNEAQ. Trimming took 5 bases from V and 7 from J; bases not matched to a gene: 17. Written as DNA, the CDR3 is TGTGCCAGCAGCCCTGGAGCCTACACCGCAGCGGGGAACATTCAGTACTTC. Translation: CASSPGAYTAAGNIQYF.

This clonotype was seen more than once but under ten times. The chain combines TRBV5-6 with TRBJ1-5; 7 bases match TRBD1. This CDR3 is 14 amino acids long. Germline V gene data show CDR1 as SGHDT and CDR2 as YYEEEE. V lost 7 bases to trimming and J lost 4 bases; unmatched junction nucleotides: 8. The CDR3 sequence: CASSSRDRNQPQHF. In DNA, the CDR3 is TGTGCCAGCTCCTCCCGGGACAGAAATCAGCCCCAGCATTTT.

The rearrangement joins TRBV18 to TRBJ2-1, with D perhaps being TRBD1 or TRBD2 (5 bases each). The CDR3 sequence is 13 residues long. V was cut by 0 bases and J by 9 bases, with 9 bases left in between. From germline, CDR1 is KGHSH and CDR2 LQKENI. The CDR3 nucleotides read TGTGCCAGCTCACCACCGGGGGTTCCTGAGCAGTTCTTC. Amino acids: CASSPPGVPEQFF.

The chain combines TRBV12-3 or TRBV12-4 with TRBJ2-7; D possibly corresponds to TRBD1 (6 bases). Between the trimmed V and J ends, which lost 7 bases and 0 bases, there was a span of 13 bases. CDR3 length: 14 residues. CDR3 amino acids: CASTEQGRSYEQYF. CDR3 DNA: TGTGCCAGCACCGAACAGGGACGCTCCTACGAGCAGTACTTC.